This T cell receptor (beta chain) comes out of a study of CD8+ T cells in alopecia areata. Study-wide results and caveats: Although TCR sharing was seen in mice, sharing across patients was less clear, possibly for HLA-related reasons.

Treatment indicated: oral pan-JAK inhibitor, 5-10 mg twice daily. cDNA serving as the sequencing template came from extracted, reverse transcribed RNA. The repertoire was sequenced with immunoSEQ multiplex PCR; TCRdb's copy has only in-frame clones and lacks some. The table records 190,000 or so clones, 58% of them present only once. Germline values: CDR1 SGHRS, CDR2 YFSETQ. The CDR3 totals 15 residues. Germline trimming cut 3 bases from V and 5 bases from J; bases unmatched to any gene: 8. Regarding this clone: Antigen specificity is unknown.

The receptor's source is a human donor with alopecia areata. The chain carries TRBV5-1 and TRBJ2-7; 10 bases match TRBD1. The sequencing here drew on CD8+ T cells sorted from blood, taken at week 24, from a patient treated with tofacitinib. The DNA of the CDR3 is TGCGCCAGCAGCTCGGGGGACAGGGGCCGCCACGAGCAGTACTTC. This sequence encodes CASSSGDRGRHEQYF.